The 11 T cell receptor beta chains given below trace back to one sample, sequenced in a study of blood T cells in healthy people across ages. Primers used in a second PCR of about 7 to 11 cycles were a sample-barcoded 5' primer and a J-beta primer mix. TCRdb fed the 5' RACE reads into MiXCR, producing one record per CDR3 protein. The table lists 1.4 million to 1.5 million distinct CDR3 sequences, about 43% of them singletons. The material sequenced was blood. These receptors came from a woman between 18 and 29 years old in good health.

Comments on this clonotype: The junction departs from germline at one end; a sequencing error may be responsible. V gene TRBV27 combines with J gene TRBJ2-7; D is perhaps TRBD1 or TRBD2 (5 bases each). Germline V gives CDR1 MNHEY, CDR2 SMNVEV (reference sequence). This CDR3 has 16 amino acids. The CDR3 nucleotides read TGTGCCAGCAGTTTAAAAGGGACGGGTTTAACCTACGAGCGGTACTTC. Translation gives CASSLKGTGLTYERYF.

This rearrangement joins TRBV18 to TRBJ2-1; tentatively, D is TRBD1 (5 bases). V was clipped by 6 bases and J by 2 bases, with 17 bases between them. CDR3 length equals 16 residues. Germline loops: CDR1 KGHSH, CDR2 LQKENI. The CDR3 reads CASSHKTQGTYNEQFF. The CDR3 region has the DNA TGTGCCAGCTCCCACAAGACTCAGGGTACCTACAATGAGCAGTTCTTC.

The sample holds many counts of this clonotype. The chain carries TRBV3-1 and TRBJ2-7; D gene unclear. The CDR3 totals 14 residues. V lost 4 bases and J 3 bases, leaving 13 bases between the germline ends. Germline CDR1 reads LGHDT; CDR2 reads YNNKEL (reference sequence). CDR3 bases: TGTGCCAGCAGCCTGCAAGGCGGCAGCTACGAGCAGTACTTC. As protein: CASSLQGGSYEQYF.

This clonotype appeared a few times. In nucleotides, the CDR3 is TGTGCCAGCAGTCAATTCGGACTAGCACGGCGAGAGACCCAGTACTTC. Protein sequence: CASSQFGLARRETQYF. This chain links TRBV6-5 with TRBJ2-5; 8 positions match TRBD2. Germline trimming cut 5 bases from V and 4 bases from J; bases unmatched to any gene: 12. The CDR3 covers 16 residues. Germline V CDR1 and CDR2: MNHEY, SVGAGI.

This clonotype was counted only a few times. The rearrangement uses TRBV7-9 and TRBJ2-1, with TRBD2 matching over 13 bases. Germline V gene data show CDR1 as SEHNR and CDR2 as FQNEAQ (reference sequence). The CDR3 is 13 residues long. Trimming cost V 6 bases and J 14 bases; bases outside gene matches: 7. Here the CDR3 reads CASSLLAGGYEFF. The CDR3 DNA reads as TGTGCCAGCAGTTTACTAGCGGGAGGGTACGAGTTCTTC.

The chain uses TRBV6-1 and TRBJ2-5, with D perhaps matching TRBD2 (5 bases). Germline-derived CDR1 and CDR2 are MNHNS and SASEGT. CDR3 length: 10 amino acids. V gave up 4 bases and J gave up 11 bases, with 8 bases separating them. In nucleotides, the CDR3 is TGTGCCAGCAGTGCCTGGGAGCAGTACTTC. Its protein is CASSAWEQYF.

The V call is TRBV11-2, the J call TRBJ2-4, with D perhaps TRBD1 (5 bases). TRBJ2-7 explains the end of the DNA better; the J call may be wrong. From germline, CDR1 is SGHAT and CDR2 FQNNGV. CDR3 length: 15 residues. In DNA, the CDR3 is TGTGCCAGCAGCTTAGAAGTCTCGGACAACTACGAGCAGTACTTC. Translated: CASSLEVSDNYEQYF.

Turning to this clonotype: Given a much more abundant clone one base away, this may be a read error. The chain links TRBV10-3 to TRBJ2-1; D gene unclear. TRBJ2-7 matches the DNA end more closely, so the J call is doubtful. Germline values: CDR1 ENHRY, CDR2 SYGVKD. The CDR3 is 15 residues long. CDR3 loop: CAISESNGAYNEQYF. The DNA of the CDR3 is TGTGCCATCAGTGAGTCCAACGGAGCCTACAATGAGCAGTACTTC.

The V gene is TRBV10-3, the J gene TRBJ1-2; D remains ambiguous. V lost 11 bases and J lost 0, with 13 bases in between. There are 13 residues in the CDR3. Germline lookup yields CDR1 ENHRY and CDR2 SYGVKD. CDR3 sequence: CASRDGSNYGYTF. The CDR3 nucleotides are TGTGCCTCTCGCGACGGTTCTAACTATGGCTACACCTTC.

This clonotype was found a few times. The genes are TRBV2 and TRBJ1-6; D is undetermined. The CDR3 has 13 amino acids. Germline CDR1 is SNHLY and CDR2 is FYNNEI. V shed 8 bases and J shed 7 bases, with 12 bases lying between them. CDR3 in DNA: TGTGCCAGCTCCACAGACTCAAATTCACCCCTCCACTTT. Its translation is CASSTDSNSPLHF.

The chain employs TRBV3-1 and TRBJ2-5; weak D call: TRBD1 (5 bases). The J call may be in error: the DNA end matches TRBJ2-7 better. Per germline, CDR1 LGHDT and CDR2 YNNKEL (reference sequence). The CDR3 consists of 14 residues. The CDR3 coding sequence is TGTGCCAGCAGCCAAGAAGGTGGGGCCAACGAGCAGTACTTC. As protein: CASSQEGGANEQYF.